The entry that follows covers one T cell receptor (beta chain) sequence. The antigen remains unidentified. The data are from a study of blood T cells in healthy people across ages. Overall study findings and caveats: TCR beta diversity tracked closely with naive T cell percentage. Researchers judged that diversity estimates from one million T cells fell short of true values. Naive CD4+ cells and diversity were both higher in long-lived donors than in aged donors. With unsorted PBMCs, a conclusive comparison of naive versus antigen-experienced cells was not possible.

A sample-barcoded 5' primer and a J-beta primer mix were used in a second PCR of roughly 6 to 11 cycles. TCRdb independently ran MiXCR on the 5' RACE reads; one entry per CDR3 protein. The sample lists about 1.5 million distinct CDR3 sequences; approximately 43% were seen once. What was sequenced was blood. This clonotype was sampled from a woman aged 18-29 years in good health.

Here the CDR3 reads CSVERSGRMNTEAFF. CDR3 nucleotide sequence: TGCAGCGTTGAAAGGTCAGGGCGGATGAACACTGAAGCTTTCTTT. This chain connects TRBV29-1 to TRBJ1-1, with D possibly being TRBD1 (5 bases). V was shortened by 2 bases and J by 0 bases, with 13 bases between the two germline ends. CDR3 size: 15 residues. From germline, CDR1 is SQVTM and CDR2 ANQGSEA.